There are a few counts of the clone carrying this T cell receptor beta chain. Per the germline V gene, CDR1 is SGHRS and CDR2 is YFSETQ. V dropped 3 bases and J dropped 8; count of bases not matched to a gene: 7. The CDR3 has 15 amino acids. These data are taken from a study of cytomegalovirus exposure and HLA in healthy donors. 13 Jbeta primers and 60 Vbeta primers were used for the PCR. Measured with immunoSEQ multiplex PCR; TCRdb has only the in-frame clones, and not every one. Counted here are 140,000 to 150,000 clones, roughly 66% occurring once; the ten biggest clones make up 1.5% to 2%. This chain uses TRBV5-1 with TRBJ1-6, with 8 bases aligning to TRBD1. Input material: PBMCs. This TCR derives from a woman in her late teens or twenties in good health and CMV-seronegative. The CDR3 nucleotides are TGCGCCAGCAGCTCACGGACAGGGCGCGATTCACCCCTCCACTTT. Amino acids: CASSSRTGRDSPLHF.